The present TCR beta chain was sequenced within a study of blood T cell repertoires in COVID-19. V was clipped by 6 bases and J by 1 base; unmatched bases: 0. CDR3 length equals 14 residues. The germline V gene has CDR1 KGHSH and CDR2 LQKENI. Authors' analysis steps: By means of reference gene primer amplification, nucleated cell counts were estimated. Generated by immunoSEQ multiplex PCR, the TCRdb table keeps only in-frame clones and is missing some. V and J calls plus clone size are reproduced from that table; the DNA served to infer D and trimming. The sample records about 120,000 clones, 86% being singletons.

The chain employs TRBV18 and TRBJ2-1; TRBD1 aligns across 10 bases. The specimen was peripheral blood. The source is a man aged 65 to 79 who had recovered from COVID-19. This CDR3 is CASSGQGSYNEQFF. In nucleotides, the CDR3 is TGTGCCAGCTCGGGACAGGGGTCCTACAATGAGCAGTTCTTC.